These T cell receptor beta chains were read from a single sample in a study of shared clonotypes between healthy human individuals. TCRdb keeps only in-frame clones here, not all; method: immunoSEQ multiplex PCR. Of 2,500,000 or so clones in the sample, roughly 93% are singletons; the top ten hold approximately 0.37%. The sequencing sample was made of naive CD4+ T cells from PBMCs. The receptors derive from a man between 18 and 29 years old in good health. Some clones in this sample may be carry-over from other donors' samples. Each CDR3 is given with its conserved first and last residue. Each record gives: CDR3 protein, CDR3 DNA, D gene, clone size, J gene, V gene. A D gene is named only where the DNA matches it firmly. Size tells how often a clone was seen (once, few, many) or the class of an expanded clone, and some rows leave it out.

CASSRADTGELFF | TGTGCCAGTAGTCGCGCGGACACCGGGGAGCTGTTTTTT | NA | NA | TRBJ2-2 | TRBV19
CASSSSEMNTEAFF | TGTGCCAGCAGCTCGTCAGAGATGAACACTGAAGCTTTCTTT | NA | few | TRBJ1-1 | TRBV7-9
CASSLERRRGGQYF | TGTGCCAGCAGCTTGGAGCGTCGCAGGGGCGGGCAGTACTTC | NA | NA | TRBJ2-7 | TRBV5-6
CASSRIGLAGRLGNEQFF | TGTGCCAGCAGTCGCATCGGACTAGCGGGACGGCTCGGGAATGAGCAGTTCTTC | TRBD2 | once | TRBJ2-1 | TRBV27
CASSLIVQGRSGANVLTF | TGCGCCAGCAGCTTGATAGTACAGGGGCGCTCTGGGGCCAACGTCCTGACTTTC | TRBD1 | NA | TRBJ2-6 | TRBV5-1
CASSSIPGQIYEQYF | TGTGCCAGCAGCTCGATACCGGGACAGATTTACGAGCAGTACTTC | TRBD1 | NA | TRBJ2-7 | TRBV7-2
CASSLTTGGTGANVLTF | TGTGCCAGCAGCTTAACGACAGGGGGAACTGGGGCCAACGTCCTGACTTTC | TRBD1 | NA | TRBJ2-6 | TRBV7-3
CASSLAQGAYNEQFF | TGTGCCAGCAGCTTAGCGCAGGGGGCCTATAATGAGCAGTTCTTC | TRBD1 | NA | TRBJ2-1 | TRBV7-7
CASSLGRTSGTYEQYF | TGTGCCAGCAGCTTAGGTCGGACTAGCGGGACCTACGAGCAGTACTTC | TRBD2 | NA | TRBJ2-7 | TRBV7-9
CASSPAGGYYGYTF | TGTGCCAGCAGCCCGGCGGGGGGTTACTATGGCTACACCTTC | NA | NA | TRBJ1-2 | TRBV7-3
CASSQERRAGGWFYEQYF | TGCGCCAGCAGCCAAGAGCGCAGGGCGGGGGGGTGGTTTTACGAGCAGTACTTC | TRBD2 | NA | TRBJ2-7 | TRBV4-3
CAWRGSSSPLHF | TGTGCCTGGAGGGGTTCGAGTTCACCCCTCCACTTT | NA | NA | TRBJ1-6 | TRBV30
CASSLGFTSYEQYF | TGCGCCAGCAGCTTGGGATTTACTTCCTACGAGCAGTACTTC | NA | once | TRBJ2-7 | TRBV5-1
CASSLAWPAGELFF | TGCGCCAGCAGCTTGGCCTGGCCGGCGGGGGAGCTGTTTTTT | NA | NA | TRBJ2-2 | TRBV5-1
CASRDLGATNEKLFF | TGTGCCAGCAGGGACTTGGGTGCAACTAATGAAAAACTGTTTTTT | NA | NA | TRBJ1-4 | TRBV5-8
CASSTITQGGMEKLFF | TGTGCCAGTAGTACTATAACACAGGGCGGCATGGAAAAACTGTTTTTT | NA | NA | TRBJ1-4 | TRBV19
CASSYKQGDSPLHF | TGTGCCAGCAGTTACAAACAGGGAGATTCACCCCTCCACTTT | NA | NA | TRBJ1-6 | TRBV6-5
CASSGLALNTGVHEQYF | TGTGCCAGCAGCGGTTTGGCGTTGAACACCGGGGTCCACGAGCAGTACTTC | NA | NA | TRBJ2-7 | TRBV5-4
CASSLTTIPDTQYF | TGTGCCAGCAGCCTGACAACGATCCCAGATACGCAGTATTTT | NA | NA | TRBJ2-3 | TRBV6-5
CASSLSGIDTQYF | TGTGCCAGCAGCTTATCGGGGATAGATACGCAGTATTTT | NA | NA | TRBJ2-3 | TRBV7-9
CASSLAGWTEATNEKLFF | TGCGCCAGCAGCTTGGCGGGGTGGACAGAGGCAACTAATGAAAAACTGTTTTTT | NA | NA | TRBJ1-4 | TRBV5-1
CASTPLPVRGGNQPQHF | TGTGCCAGTACCCCCTTACCCGTCAGGGGGGGTAATCAGCCCCAGCATTTT | TRBD1 | NA | TRBJ1-5 | TRBV19
CASSFEASGSINEQFF | TGTGCCAGCAGTTTTGAGGCTAGCGGGAGTATAAATGAGCAGTTCTTC | TRBD2 | NA | TRBJ2-1 | TRBV27
CASSVVGTSGNNEQFF | TGTGCCAGCAGCGTTGTTGGGACTAGCGGGAACAATGAGCAGTTCTTC | TRBD2 | NA | TRBJ2-1 | TRBV9
CASSLGGTAQETQYF | TGCGCCAGCAGCTTGGGGGGGACAGCCCAAGAGACCCAGTACTTC | TRBD1 | NA | TRBJ2-5 | TRBV5-1
CASERDRGRAEAFF | TGTGCCAGCGAAAGGGACAGGGGGCGGGCTGAAGCTTTCTTT | TRBD1 | few | TRBJ1-1 | TRBV4-2
CASSTGQGRTEAFF | TGTGCCAGCAGCACCGGACAGGGACGGACTGAAGCTTTCTTT | TRBD1 | NA | TRBJ1-1 | TRBV27
CASSFRLAGGPSEQYF | TGCGCCAGCAGCTTCCGACTAGCGGGAGGGCCGAGCGAGCAGTACTTC | TRBD2 | NA | TRBJ2-7 | TRBV5-1